What follows are 15 T cell receptor beta chains derived from one specimen sequenced in a study of technical replicates of blood from a few donors listed by TCRdb under 2017. Library preparation was by the immunoSEQ multiplex PCR assay. In its TCRdb copy, this immuneACCESS table keeps in-frame sequences only and misses some clones. Where compared with another copy, unresolved V genes explain less than half of these, and the others have no known cause. The sample records about 100,000 clones, approximately 96% of which are singletons. The ten largest clones capture 0.2% to 0.25% of the sample. Sequencing was done on a sample of T cells isolated from PBMCs. The source is a human donor in good health.

J is TRBJ1-1 and V is TRBV11-2; 9 positions agree with TRBD1. The CDR3 covers 15 residues. Germline V CDR1 and CDR2: SGHAT, FQNNGV. V shed 5 bases, J shed 7 bases, and the junction held 11 bases outside the gene matches. The CDR3 loop reads CASSNTDRGRLEAFF. The CDR3 region has the DNA TGTGCCAGCAGCAATACGGACAGGGGTCGTCTTGAAGCTTTCTTT.

The V and J genes are TRBV18 and TRBJ2-4; maybe TRBD1 (5 bases). V was cut by 5 bases and J by 1 base, with 9 bases left in between. This CDR3 has 14 residues. Per the germline V gene, CDR1 is KGHSH and CDR2 is LQKENI. DNA of the CDR3: TGTGCCAGCTCAGCAGGGTACGCCAAAAACATTCAGTACTTC. It encodes CASSAGYAKNIQYF.

The chain is built from TRBV19 and TRBJ2-7, with 11 positions matching TRBD2. Germline V gene sequence: CDR1 LNHDA, CDR2 SQIVND (reference sequence). The CDR3 extends over 12 amino acids. V lost 8 bases, J lost 3 bases, and 0 bases stayed unmatched. As DNA, the CDR3 is TGTGCCAGTGGGACTAGCGGCTACGAGCAGTACTTC. Protein sequence: CASGTSGYEQYF.

This clone was counted a single time. V and J are TRBV6-1 and TRBJ1-1; 8 bases match TRBD1. Germline values: CDR1 MNHNS, CDR2 SASEGT. The CDR3 sequence is 15 residues long. The ends lost 2 bases at V and 0 bases at J; junction bases unmatched: 2. This chain's CDR3 is CASSERQGMNTEAFF. The CDR3 coding sequence is TGTGCCAGCAGTGAACGACAGGGGATGAACACTGAAGCTTTCTTT.

V and J are TRBV2 and TRBJ2-1; D perhaps matches TRBD2 (5 bases). The CDR3 consists of 15 residues. The V end was cut by 4 bases, the J end by 3 bases, with 13 bases between. CDR1 and CDR2 from the germline V gene are SNHLY and FYNNEI. CDR3 nucleotide sequence: TGTGCCAGCAGTGGCGAACTAGTTATCTACAATGAGCAGTTCTTC. Its protein is CASSGELVIYNEQFF.

The table lists this clone with a count of one. This sequence joins TRBV15 and TRBJ1-5; D call uncertain. The CDR3 has 14 amino acids. Trimming removed 0 bases from V and 7 bases from J, with 10 bases in between. Germline V CDR1 and CDR2: LNHNV, YYDKDF (reference sequence). The CDR3: CATSRDGSSQPQHF. The CDR3 region has the DNA TGTGCCACCAGCAGAGATGGGAGTTCCCAGCCCCAGCATTTT.

The chain uses TRBV2 and TRBJ1-5, with TRBD1 identical over 7 bases. CDR3 length: 15 residues. From germline, CDR1 is SNHLY and CDR2 FYNNEI. J was trimmed by 9 bases and V by 0 bases; bases with no gene match: 8. The CDR3 DNA reads as TGTGCCAGCAGTGAAGCGAGGACAGGTGCGGGGCCCCAGCATTTT. It specifies CASSEARTGAGPQHF.

The V and J genes are TRBV18 and TRBJ2-7; TRBD2 aligns across 12 bases. The germline CDR1 and CDR2 sequences are KGHSH and LQKENI. V dropped 3 bases and J dropped 6; count of bases not matched to a gene: 12. This CDR3 spans 17 amino acids. The CDR3 here is CASSPPTSGGPRSEQYF. The CDR3 DNA follows: TGTGCCAGCTCACCCCCAACTAGCGGGGGGCCCAGGAGCGAGCAGTACTTC.

This rearrangement joins TRBV14 to TRBJ2-1; 7 nucleotides match TRBD2. The CDR3 contains 16 residues. V dropped 3 bases and J dropped 5; count of bases not matched to a gene: 10. Germline CDR1 SGHDN, CDR2 FVKESK. CDR3 DNA sequence: TGTGCCAGCAGCCACCTGCCTAGCGGAAGTGACAATGAGCAGTTCTTC. It yields the protein CASSHLPSGSDNEQFF. The variable domain in full, completed from reference TRBV14 and TRBJ2-1, reads EAGVTQFPSHSVIEKGQTVTLRCDPISGHDNLYWYRRVMGKEIKFLLHFVKESKQDESGMPNNRFLAERTGGTYSTLKVQPAELEDSGVYFCASSHLPSGSDNEQFFGPGTRLTVL.

V is TRBV11-2 and J is TRBJ2-3, with TRBD2 matching 11 bases. CDR1 and CDR2 from the germline V gene are SGHAT and FQNNGV. V was clipped by 5 bases and J by 6 bases; unmatched bases: 10. The CDR3 length is 16 residues. CDR3 protein: CASSPGTSGYLDTQYF. CDR3 nucleotides: TGTGCCAGCAGCCCGGGGACTAGCGGCTATTTGGATACGCAGTATTTT.

This rearrangement joins TRBV14 to TRBJ2-7, with TRBD1 identical over 7 bases. The CDR3 is made up of 13 amino acids. In germline, CDR1 is SGHDN, CDR2 FVKESK. V lost 7 bases and J lost 2; bases outside the gene matches: 5. CDR3 sequence reads: CASTTTGTYEQYF. CDR3 sequence (DNA): TGTGCCAGCACCACGACAGGGACCTACGAGCAGTACTTC.

The rearrangement joins TRBV7-9 to TRBJ2-7; 9 bases fit TRBD1. The CDR3 has 15 residues. Germline assignment: CDR1 SEHNR and CDR2 FQNEAQ (reference sequence). The ends lost 4 bases at V and 0 bases at J; junction bases unmatched: 4. CDR3 protein: CASSYGDRASYEQYF. DNA for the CDR3: TGTGCCAGCAGCTACGGGGACAGGGCCTCCTACGAGCAGTACTTC. The full variable domain, its missing parts supplied by reference TRBV7-9 and TRBJ2-7, is DTGVSQNPRHKITKRGQNVTFRCDPISEHNRLYWYRQTLGQGPEFLTYFQNEAQLEKSRLLSDRFSAERPKGSFSTLEIQRTEQGDSAMYLCASSYGDRASYEQYFGPGTRLTVT.

V is TRBV4-1 and J is TRBJ2-1; TRBD2 might be the D (6 bases). Between the trimmed V and J ends, which lost 1 base and 9 bases, there was a span of 16 bases. Germline V CDR1 and CDR2: MGHRA, YSYEKL. This CDR3 has 15 residues. The CDR3 sequence is CASSQGRGWVGEQFF. CDR3 in DNA: TGCGCCAGCAGCCAAGGGAGGGGTTGGGTGGGTGAGCAGTTCTTC.

This chain joins TRBV6-5 and TRBJ2-7, with 8 bases lining up with TRBD1. The CDR3 is made up of 15 amino acids. Germline V gives CDR1 MNHEY, CDR2 SVGAGI. The ends lost 2 bases at V and 6 bases at J; junction bases unmatched: 9. The CDR3, as DNA: TGTGCCAGCAGTTACACGGGACAGGTATCTTCCGAGCAGTACTTC. Protein product: CASSYTGQVSSEQYF.

This chain links TRBV4-1 with TRBJ2-7; 14 nucleotides align to TRBD2. V was clipped by 1 base and J by 4 bases; unmatched bases: 15. Germline values: CDR1 MGHRA, CDR2 YSYEKL. CDR3 length: 20 residues. The CDR3 region is CASSQVMGLAGALTPYEQYF. CDR3 nucleotides: TGCGCCAGCAGCCAAGTGATGGGACTAGCGGGGGCTTTAACTCCTTACGAGCAGTACTTC.